The 15 T cell receptor beta chains in this list originate from one sample, sequenced in a study of blood T cell repertoires in COVID-19. The assay was immunoSEQ multiplex PCR, and TCRdb's table has in-frame clones only and misses some. Of about 150,000 clones in the sample, approximately 90% were seen once. The sequenced material came from peripheral blood. Every receptor here comes from a woman in her sixties or seventies with active COVID-19.

The chain couples TRBV7-8 to TRBJ2-3; 13 bases align to TRBD2. This CDR3 is 18 amino acids long. CDR1 is SGHVS, CDR2 FQNEAQ, per germline. V trimming: 2 bases; J trimming: 1 base; junction bases outside the gene matches: 6. CDR3 amino acids: CASSLRTSGRLGTDTQYF. The CDR3 DNA follows: TGTGCCAGCAGCTTACGGACTAGCGGGAGACTCGGCACAGATACGCAGTATTTT.

This chain uses TRBV3-1 (or the pseudogene TRBV3-2) with TRBJ1-2, with D hard to call. The germline CDR1 and CDR2 sequences are LGHDT and YNNKEL (reference sequence). The V gene lost 5 bases and the J gene lost 4 bases, with 11 bases spanning the gap. The CDR3 runs to 13 residues. DNA of the CDR3: TGTGCCAGCAGCAACCGGGGAAGCTATGGCTACACCTTC. The encoded protein is CASSNRGSYGYTF.

This clone has only one observation. The chain uses TRBV7-9 and TRBJ2-7; D gene ambiguous. CDR1 and CDR2 (germline): SEHNR, FQNEAQ (reference sequence). This CDR3 has 17 residues. The V gene lost 2 bases and the J gene lost 5 bases, with 22 bases spanning the gap. For the CDR3, the DNA is TGTGCCAGCAGCTTAATTCCTGCGGCCGATCGCCCTCACGAGCAGTACTTC. It yields the protein CASSLIPAADRPHEQYF. The full variable domain, completed using reference TRBV7-9 and TRBJ2-7, is DTGVSQNPRHKITKRGQNVTFRCDPISEHNRLYWYRQTLGQGPEFLTYFQNEAQLEKSRLLSDRFSAERPKGSFSTLEIQRTEQGDSAMYLCASSLIPAADRPHEQYFGPGTRLTVT.

There are a few counts of this clone. The chain recombines TRBV28 with TRBJ1-1; D is ambiguous. Germline assignment: CDR1 MDHEN and CDR2 SYDVKM. V dropped 1 base and J dropped 9 bases, with 9 bases sitting between them. The length of the CDR3 is 12 residues. The CDR3 is CASSLSEQKAFF. In DNA form, the CDR3 reads TGTGCCAGCAGTTTATCGGAACAGAAAGCTTTCTTT.

The rearrangement uses TRBV30 and TRBJ2-3; TRBD2 agrees at 9 bases. This CDR3 has 13 residues. The V gene end was trimmed by 4 bases and the J gene end by 6 bases; junction bases not matched to a gene: 5. Germline CDR1 GTSNPN, CDR2 SVGIG (reference sequence). The CDR3 here is CAWTSGTYDTQYF. The DNA of the CDR3 is TGTGCCTGGACTAGCGGGACCTACGATACGCAGTATTTT.

This chain joins TRBV19 and TRBJ1-5; maybe TRBD1 (5 bases). In germline, CDR1 is LNHDA, CDR2 SQIVND (reference sequence). The CDR3 loop spans 15 amino acids. Trimming removed 3 bases from V and 0 bases from J, with 9 bases in between. The CDR3 sequence is CASSIHTGSNQPQHF. DNA of the CDR3: TGTGCCAGTAGTATTCATACAGGTAGCAATCAGCCCCAGCATTTT.

This chain's CDR3 is CASSFEGRFTEAFF. The CDR3 coding sequence is TGTGCCAGCAGCTTCGAGGGGAGGTTCACTGAAGCTTTCTTT. The chain is built from TRBV5-6 and TRBJ1-1; D might be TRBD1 (5 bases). With 2 bases removed from V and 4 bases from J, the gap between germline ends came to 12 bases. Looked up from germline, CDR1 is SGHDT and CDR2 is YYEEEE. The CDR3 sequence is 14 residues long.

V gene TRBV6-5 combines with J gene TRBJ1-2; the match to TRBD1 covers 8 bases. This CDR3 has 14 amino acids. Trimming took 7 bases from V and 7 from J; bases not matched to a gene: 11. From germline, CDR1 is MNHEY and CDR2 SVGAGI. This CDR3 reads CASTPRGQALGYTF. The CDR3 DNA sequence: TGTGCCAGCACCCCACGGGGACAGGCCCTTGGCTACACCTTC.

The genes are TRBV7-9 and TRBJ2-1; TRBD2 matches 8 bases. This CDR3 contains 16 residues. The J segment lost 2 bases and the V segment lost 0 bases, leaving 3 bases of the junction unmatched. In germline, CDR1 is SEHNR, CDR2 FQNEAQ (reference sequence). CDR3 in DNA: TGTGCCAGCAGCTTAGCACTAGCGGAAACCTACAATGAGCAGTTCTTC. It yields the protein CASSLALAETYNEQFF.

The CDR3 bases are TGTGCCAGCAGTTTTCATACGGTCTATGGCTACACCTTC. Amino acid sequence: CASSFHTVYGYTF. V is TRBV28 and J is TRBJ1-2, with D unresolved. Deletions cut 3 bases from V and 4 bases from J, with 9 bases between. This CDR3 is built from 13 residues. The germline V gene has CDR1 MDHEN and CDR2 SYDVKM.

The chain carries TRBV28 and TRBJ2-3, with D tentatively TRBD1 (6 bases). Deletions cut 5 bases from V and 1 base from J, with 16 bases between. Germline lookup yields CDR1 MDHEN and CDR2 SYDVKM. The CDR3 sequence is 16 residues long. CDR3 sequence reads: CASSVTGISGTDTQYF. The CDR3 nucleotides are TGTGCCAGCAGTGTTACAGGGATATCTGGCACAGATACGCAGTATTTT.

The table lists this clone with a count of one. The V gene is TRBV24-1, the J gene TRBJ1-1; TRBD1 matches 8 bases. The CDR3 spans 16 residues. Germline loops: CDR1 KGHDR, CDR2 SFDVKD. Trimming removed 4 bases from V and 1 base from J; junction bases left unmatched: 7. Here the CDR3 reads CATSDTDRVRNTEAFF. DNA for the CDR3: TGTGCCACCAGTGACACGGACAGGGTCCGGAACACTGAAGCTTTCTTT.

The chain couples TRBV5-5 to TRBJ2-7; TRBD2 aligns across 10 bases. The germline V gene has CDR1 SGHKS and CDR2 YYEKEE (reference sequence). V lost 4 bases to trimming and J lost 4 bases; unmatched junction nucleotides: 11. This CDR3 contains 16 residues. The CDR3 DNA reads TGTGCCAGCAGCCCTCTAGCGGGAGCCGGCCCTTACGAGCAGTACTTC. It codes for CASSPLAGAGPYEQYF.

V is TRBV7-9 and J is TRBJ2-7; 7 bases fit TRBD1. Germline V gene sequence: CDR1 SEHNR, CDR2 FQNEAQ (reference sequence). Germline trimming cut 3 bases from V and 6 bases from J; bases unmatched to any gene: 5. CDR3 size: 13 residues. This CDR3 reads CASSLSTGAEQYF. CDR3 DNA: TGTGCCAGCAGCTTGAGCACAGGGGCCGAGCAGTACTTC. Together with reference TRBV7-9 and TRBJ2-7, the CDR3 gives the full variable domain: DTGVSQNPRHKITKRGQNVTFRCDPISEHNRLYWYRQTLGQGPEFLTYFQNEAQLEKSRLLSDRFSAERPKGSFSTLEIQRTEQGDSAMYLCASSLSTGAEQYFGPGTRLTVT.

The chain combines TRBV2 with TRBJ1-2; TRBD1 matches 7 bases. This CDR3 contains 16 residues. CDR1 and CDR2 from the germline V gene are SNHLY and FYNNEI. Trimming removed 8 bases from V and 5 bases from J; junction bases left unmatched: 17. The CDR3 here is CASHPPGTGAPYGYTF. In DNA form, the CDR3 reads TGTGCCAGCCACCCCCCTGGCACAGGGGCGCCTTATGGCTACACCTTC.